This T cell receptor beta chain was recovered during a study of regulatory T cells in long-lasting Graves disease (dated by TCRdb to the early 2020s). Background for the entire study: To count as having persistent Graves' disease, a patient had to have received antithyroid drug treatment for over 5 years with TSH receptor autoantibodies remaining persistently positive. The study was registered as a clinical trial and conducted in China. Persistent Graves' disease patients in the clinical cohort had taken antithyroid drugs for 9 to 11 years on average. TCR sequencing covered around 13 persistent and about 20 newly diagnosed Graves' disease patients, some 33 samples in total. Patients with persistent Graves' disease were compared with patients with newly diagnosed Graves' disease using TCR sequencing and RNA sequencing of peripheral blood. On the study overall, not on this receptor specifically: Lower TCR Shannon entropy and fewer highly expanded clones were observed in persistent Graves' disease patients than in newly diagnosed patients, which suggested clonal expansion. Only the TCR beta chain was sequenced and analyzed. Patients with persistent disease shared more public clonotypes (around 3,000) than newly diagnosed patients did (around 1,000). The authors noted that the small sample size was a limitation that may lower accuracy. TRBV28, TRBJ1-2 and TRBJ2-5 were preferentially used in persistent disease, while TRBV20-1 and TRBJ2-1 were favored in newly diagnosed disease. Peripheral blood alone was examined, since thyroid tissue, which constituted the primary lesion, could not be accessed.

V is cut by 5 bases and J by 3 bases, and the space between the germline ends is 8 bases. The CDR3 runs 12 amino acids, cysteine and phenylalanine included. Just the 36-base CDR3 DNA is kept, in frame starting at base 1. As encoded in the germline V gene, CDR1 is SGHTA while CDR2 is FQGNSA. The protocol used for the library was multiplex PCR. Sequencing took place on an Illumina HiSeq 4000. To build TCR beta libraries, CDR3 regions were amplified by Arm-PCR using iRepertoire HTBI primers. PCR products were gel purified before sequencing. Turning to the authors' computational methods: Gene usage analysis of CDR3 amino acid clonotypes relied on the roughly 60 TRBV and 13 to 15 TRBJ segments identified across samples. COPE and FqMerger were used to merge filtered high-quality paired reads into contigs. BLAST was used to align contigs to IMGT TRBV, TRBD and TRBJ reference genes, with CDR3 defined following IMGT. Any clonotype with a frequency above 0.1% was classified as a highly expanded clone. Shannon entropy served as the measure of repertoire diversity, while the Gini coefficient captured V-J evenness. Clonotypes shared by more than one individual were considered public. The public reads were quality trimmed at Q25 with fastp and then assembled into clones with MiXCR by TCRdb, keeping productive beta chains. Each entry merges the rows of one CDR3 protein and shows their most common DNA and genes. None of the V and J calls come from the authors' own analysis; TCRdb made them. This sample lists some 280,000 distinct CDR3 sequences; approximately 20% were detected once. The ten largest account for 56% of the sample.

Of note for this clonotype: No antigen is known for it. Base qualities are not recorded, but no much larger clone differs from it by a single base.

The time point label, as the study defines it: persistent/refractory GD, antithyroid drugs over 5 years with positive TRAb. For both TCR sequencing and RNA sequencing, RNA was extracted from PBMCs in TRIzol. The diagnosis of Graves' disease was made according to American Thyroid Association guidelines. Recruitment of patients was carried out at an endocrinology department in Xi'an, China. From each patient, approximately 10 milliliters of peripheral blood was collected into an EDTA anticoagulant tube. PBMCs were isolated by Ficoll Paque Plus density gradient separation without further T cell sorting. An Agilent 2100 Bioanalyzer and agarose gel were used to check RNA quality, and a NanoDrop 2000 was used to measure RNA concentration.

The chain uses TRBV7-2 and TRBJ2-7; the D gene is not confidently resolved. The specimen comprised peripheral blood mononuclear cells (PBMCs), sampled when the disease was refractory, from a patient treated with antithyroid drugs. The clonotype was recovered from a female donor with Graves disease. The CDR3 in this case is CASSPDLYEQYF. The DNA reads TGTGCCAGCAGCCCCGACCTCTACGAGCAGTACTTC.